These 18 T cell receptor beta chains were sequenced from one sample in a study of T cell changes during pregnancy in multiple sclerosis (dated by TCRdb to between 2019 and 2020). Libraries came from the immunoSEQ multiplex PCR assay. Held by TCRdb, this immuneACCESS table contains in-frame sequences only and omits some clones. Under half of the omission traces to an unresolved V gene where checked; the cause of the rest is unknown. The sample profile shows 40,000 to 50,000 clones; nearly 95% of them were found once. 0.4% to 0.6% of the sample is taken by the ten largest. The sample consisted of CD4+ T cells from peripheral blood mononuclear cells, taken in the first trimester of pregnancy. The receptors were gathered from a female donor with multiple sclerosis, enrolled in a pregnancy study.

The genes are TRBV18 and TRBJ2-5, with 13 nucleotides matching TRBD2. V lost 6 bases, J lost 4 bases, and 14 bases stayed unmatched. CDR1 is KGHSH, CDR2 LQKENI, per germline. This CDR3 spans 18 amino acids. The CDR3 DNA reads as TGTGCCAGCTCTCGTTCACCGGGACTAGCGGGGAGTGGAGAGACCCAGTACTTC. Its translation is CASSRSPGLAGSGETQYF.

The rearrangement links TRBV11-2 to TRBJ2-7; D possibly corresponds to TRBD2 (5 bases). This CDR3 is 16 amino acids long. Germline CDR1 SGHAT, CDR2 FQNNGV. Trimming took 7 bases from V and 1 from J, leaving 20 bases between them. The DNA for the CDR3 is TGTGCCAGCACCCCGGGGTGGTCTAGCCGGTCCTACGAGCAGTACTTC. Translated, it gives CASTPGWSSRSYEQYF.

The rearrangement joins TRBV18 to TRBJ2-5, with 8 bases matching TRBD2. The J segment lost 2 bases and the V segment lost 4 bases, leaving 12 bases of the junction unmatched. Germline lookup yields CDR1 KGHSH and CDR2 LQKENI. The CDR3 spans 17 residues. CDR3 amino acids: CASSRRGAGASQETQYF. The CDR3 nucleotides are TGTGCCAGCTCACGGCGTGGAGCGGGGGCTTCACAAGAGACCCAGTACTTC.

The chain carries TRBV6-5 and TRBJ1-1, with unresolved D. Germline V lookup: CDR1 MNHEY, CDR2 SVGAGI. V was pared by 7 bases and J by 0 bases, with 9 bases between. The CDR3 is made up of 13 amino acids. The CDR3, as DNA: TGTGCCAGCAATTTAGCCATGAACACTGAAGCTTTCTTT. Its protein is CASNLAMNTEAFF.

The count of this clone is one. The rearrangement uses TRBV6-5 and TRBJ1-4; D gene ambiguous. Germline V gene lookup returns CDR1 MNHEY and CDR2 SVGAGI. The CDR3 consists of 14 residues. V dropped 6 bases and J dropped 3 bases, with 11 bases sitting between them. Here the CDR3 reads CASRARGSNEKLFF. CDR3 in DNA: TGTGCCAGCAGGGCGCGCGGGTCTAATGAAAAACTGTTTTTT.

The CDR3 nucleotides read TGTGCCAGTAGCAACACAGATACGCAGTATTTT. Protein sequence: CASSNTDTQYF. This chain links TRBV19 with TRBJ2-3; the D is unclear. Germline V CDR1 and CDR2: LNHDA, SQIVND (reference sequence). This CDR3 spans 11 amino acids. The V gene lost 6 bases and the J gene lost 2 bases, with 3 bases spanning the gap.

The chain has TRBV15 and TRBJ2-1; TRBD2 is a possible D gene (6 bases). The CDR3 runs to 16 residues. In germline, CDR1 is LNHNV, CDR2 YYDKDF (reference sequence). Trimming stripped 6 bases from V and 3 bases from J, with 18 bases between. The CDR3 bases are TGTGCCACCAGAGCTATCGGGGGATTCCTCTACAATGAGCAGTTCTTC. Protein product: CATRAIGGFLYNEQFF.

The V gene is TRBV6-6, the J gene TRBJ1-5; TRBD1 matches 9 bases. This CDR3 is built from 14 residues. Germline-derived CDR1 and CDR2 are MNHNY and SVGAGI (reference sequence). V was pared by 5 bases and J by 6 bases, with 5 bases of the junction left unmatched. CDR3 nucleotides: TGTGCCAGCAGTCCACAGGGGGCCGGTCAGCCCCAGCATTTT. Translation: CASSPQGAGQPQHF.

V is TRBV7-2 and J is TRBJ1-1; D gene uncertain. Germline V gives CDR1 SGHTA, CDR2 FQGNSA. CDR3 size: 15 residues. V lost 0 bases, J lost 5 bases, and 13 bases lay in between. The CDR3 region has the DNA TGTGCCAGCAGCTTAGCGCCTGTGTCGGGGACTGAAGCTTTCTTT. This codes for CASSLAPVSGTEAFF.

The V gene is TRBV7-8, the J gene TRBJ1-2, with 7 bases aligning to TRBD1. This CDR3 comprises 13 residues. Germline V gene data show CDR1 as SGHVS and CDR2 as FQNEAQ. V was clipped by 5 bases and J by 7 bases; unmatched bases: 7. The CDR3 here is CASSRDSVGGYTF. The CDR3 DNA follows: TGTGCCAGCAGCCGGGACAGCGTGGGTGGCTACACCTTC.

This chain connects TRBV6-1 to TRBJ1-3; 7 bases map to TRBD1. The germline V gene has CDR1 MNHNS and CDR2 SASEGT. The junction had 4 bases not matched to a gene; V was cut back by 4 bases and J by 4 bases. This CDR3 comprises 14 residues. DNA of the CDR3: TGTGCCAGCAGTGCCCGGGACAGAGGAAACACCATATATTTT. Translating gives CASSARDRGNTIYF.

CDR3 DNA sequence: TGTGCCAGCAGTTCAGATTCGACAGGAATGAACACTGAAGCTTTCTTT. This gives the protein CASSSDSTGMNTEAFF. The V call is TRBV6-5, the J call TRBJ1-1; possible D gene TRBD1, 6 bases. The CDR3 is made up of 16 amino acids. The V gene lost 4 bases and the J gene lost 0 bases, with 15 bases spanning the gap. Looked up from germline, CDR1 is MNHEY and CDR2 is SVGAGI.

V usage is TRBV27 and J usage is TRBJ2-3; perhaps TRBD2 as D (6 bases). The V gene's germline CDR1 is MNHEY and CDR2 SMNVEV (reference sequence). The CDR3 loop spans 14 amino acids. Trimming stripped 3 bases from V and 7 bases from J, with 14 bases between. CDR3 nucleotide sequence: TGTGCCAGCAGTTTGGCGGGGACCGGGAATACGCAGTATTTT. Protein: CASSLAGTGNTQYF.

A note on this clone: A read error may account for a junction end that differs from germline. This chain joins TRBV4-1 and TRBJ2-1, with D maybe TRBD1 (6 bases). CDR1 and CDR2 from the germline V gene are MGHRA and YSYEKL. This CDR3 has 13 residues. The CDR3 coding sequence is TGCGCCAGCAGCCAAGATAGGTACAGGGCGTCTGTCTTC. This gives the protein CASSQDRYRASVF.

The V and J genes are TRBV11-3 and TRBJ2-5; TRBD1 aligns across 8 bases. The V and J ends lost 1 base and 5 bases, in that order; junction bases with no gene match: 12. In germline, CDR1 is SGHNT, CDR2 YENEEA. The CDR3 runs to 17 residues. The DNA of the CDR3 is TGTGCCAGCAGCTTAGGAGGTCCAGGGGGCGTGCAGGAGACCCAGTACTTC. Translating gives CASSLGGPGGVQETQYF.

For this clone: One end of the junction is discordant with germline, which a read error may explain. V usage is TRBV7-7 and J usage is TRBJ2-7, with 10 nucleotides matching TRBD2. The CDR3 length is 18 residues. Germline V gives CDR1 SSHAT, CDR2 FNYEAQ (reference sequence). CDR3 in amino acids: CASSLGGLNSGGSYEQYF. The DNA of the CDR3 is TGTGCTAGCAGCTTAGGGGGGTTAAATAGCGGGGGGAGTTACGAGCAGTACTTC.

This clone was observed a handful of times. The gene calls are TRBV7-3 and TRBJ1-3, with D perhaps TRBD1 (5 bases). Germline CDR1 is SGHTA and CDR2 is FQGTGA. The CDR3 contains 12 residues. The germline V and J ends were trimmed by 5 bases and 9 bases, with 11 bases remaining between them. The CDR3 DNA reads as TGTGCCAGCAGCCAACCGGGGGGCACCATATATTTT. Translating it yields CASSQPGGTIYF. The whole variable domain, remainder taken from reference TRBV7-3 and TRBJ1-3, is GAGVSQTPSNKVTEKGKYVELRCDPISGHTALYWYRQSLGQGPEFLIYFQGTGAADDSGLPNDRFFAVRPEGSVSTLKIQRTERGDSAVYLCASSQPGGTIYFGEGSWLTVV.

This chain uses TRBV7-9 with TRBJ1-3; 7 bases line up with TRBD1. Per germline, CDR1 SEHNR and CDR2 FQNEAQ (reference sequence). The ends lost 5 bases at V and 0 bases at J; junction bases unmatched: 10. The CDR3 contains 17 residues. The CDR3 DNA reads as TGTGCCAGCAGCCCCCGCGGGGACAGAGCCTCTGGAAACACCATATATTTT. Translated, it gives CASSPRGDRASGNTIYF.